In this sample, the clone carrying this T cell receptor (beta chain) turned up once. The antigen remains unidentified. Amplified TCR beta CDR3 regions derived from RNA transcripts. Carried out on the TCR CDR3, a first-round RT-PCR used the HTBI primer set. TCRdb re-called the multiplex PCR reads with MiXCR, one entry per CDR3 protein. The profile shows more than 650,000 distinct CDR3 sequences, less than 15% of them singletons. These data belong to a study of T cells in Graves' hyperthyroidism and ophthalmopathy. Overall study results and limits: Blood also contained most expanded thyroid clonotypes above 0.001.

The material sequenced was blood. The sequence came from a woman aged 18 to 35 with Graves' hyperthyroidism.

Here the CDR3 DNA reads TGTGCCAGCAGCACGGGACTGATCTCTGGAAACACCATATATTTT. Encoded protein: CASSTGLISGNTIYF. The V call is TRBV25-1, the J call TRBJ1-3; possible D gene TRBD1, 5 bases. Germline V CDR1 and CDR2: MGHDK, SYGVNS. The CDR3 length is 15 residues. V lost 6 bases, J lost 0 bases, and 12 bases lay in between.